Listed here is a single TCR beta chain. Its target is unknown. There are 16 residues in the CDR3. V shed 5 bases, J shed 0 bases, and the junction held 6 bases outside the gene matches. Germline loops: CDR1 SGHTA, CDR2 FQGNSA. The PCR contained 60 Vbeta and 13 Jbeta primers. Clones were read by immunoSEQ multiplex PCR, and TCRdb kept only the in-frame ones, dropping some. The sample includes around 180,000 clones, approximately 88% of them seen just once. The sample belongs to a study of cytomegalovirus exposure and HLA in healthy donors. Across the whole study: Sequencing of about 200 million T cells in an earlier analysis found around 100 million unique TCR beta sequences.

General study results and limits: Earlier analysis found most TCR beta V segments productive about 87% or about 30% of the time. Sequencing likely produced, as an artifact, a cluster of highly shared sequence variants. Analyzed later, association rates of TCRs varied across HLA loci, with DRB1 most and HLA-C fewest.

Sequenced sample: PBMCs. The rearrangement links TRBV7-2 to TRBJ2-1, with 8 bases matching TRBD2. This receptor was identified in a boy between 2 and 10 years old in good health and CMV-seronegative. In DNA, the CDR3 is TGTGCCAGCAGCCCAGATAGCGGGGCCTCCTACAATGAGCAGTTCTTC. It is translated as CASSPDSGASYNEQFF.